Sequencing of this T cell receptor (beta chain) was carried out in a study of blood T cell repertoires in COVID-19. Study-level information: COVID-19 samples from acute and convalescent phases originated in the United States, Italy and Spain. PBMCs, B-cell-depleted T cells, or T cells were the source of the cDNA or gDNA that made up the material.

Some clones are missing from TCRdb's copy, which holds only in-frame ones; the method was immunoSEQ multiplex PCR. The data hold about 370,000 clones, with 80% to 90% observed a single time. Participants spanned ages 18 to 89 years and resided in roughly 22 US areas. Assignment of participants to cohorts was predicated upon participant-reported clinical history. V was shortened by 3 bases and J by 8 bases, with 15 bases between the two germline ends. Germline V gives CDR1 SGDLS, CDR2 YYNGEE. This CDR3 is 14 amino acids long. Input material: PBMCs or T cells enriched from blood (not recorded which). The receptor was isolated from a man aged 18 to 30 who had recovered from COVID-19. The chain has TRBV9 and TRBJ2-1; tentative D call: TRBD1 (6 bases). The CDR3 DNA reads TGTGCCAGCAGCGGCACAGTACAGGGCTATGAGCAGTTCTTC. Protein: CASSGTVQGYEQFF.